Included here is one T cell receptor (beta chain) sequence, with context. Its antigen remains unidentified. Trimming removed 3 bases at V and 5 bases at J, with 11 bases between. The CDR3 loop spans 14 amino acids. Germline assignment: CDR1 KGHSH and CDR2 LQKENI. This sample stems from a study of PD-1 blockade in classical Hodgkin lymphoma. Notes on the study in general: Researchers reported that CD4+ TCR diversity, though not CD8+, rose significantly by C4D1. Nivolumab initiation under 1 year post-ASCT meant exclusion. Relapsed/refractory patients reportedly had lower baseline diversity than newly diagnosed patients.

The assay was immunoSEQ multiplex PCR, and TCRdb's table has in-frame clones only and misses some. Among tens of thousands of clones, nearly 90% were seen once, and the ten largest hold about 8.3%. Documented time point: cycle 4 day 1 (C4D1), after 6 weeks of nivolumab. Each and every patient relapsed after autologous stem cell transplantation, and patients got differing brentuximab vedotin exposure. The rearrangement uses TRBV18 and TRBJ1-5, with D perhaps TRBD1 (5 bases). Sequencing was performed on peripheral blood mononuclear cells (PBMCs), taken before the fourth cycle of nivolumab. The TCR comes from a human donor with classical Hodgkin lymphoma. CDR3 nucleotide sequence: TGTGCCAGCTCACCCGGGGGTGGCGATCAGCCCCAGCATTTT. It codes for CASSPGGGDQPQHF.